These T cell receptor beta chains were read from a single sample in a study of blood T cell repertoires in COVID-19. Sequencing used immunoSEQ multiplex PCR; TCRdb keeps in-frame clones, though not all of them. The sample lists under 150,000 clones, 70% to 90% seen once, with 2.5% to 3% in the top ten. The sequenced sample consisted of peripheral blood. These receptors were collected from a woman aged 40 to 50 with active or convalescent COVID-19. Both conserved end residues are trimmed from each CDR3. Rows may omit the clone size; those that give it use once, few, many or a size class.

clone size: .
V gene: TRBV9
J gene: TRBJ1-1
CDR3 protein: ASSVDDFSTEAF

clone size: .
V gene: TRBV4-1
J gene: TRBJ1-1
CDR3 protein: ASSQAPQDHTEAF

clone size: .
V gene: TRBV27
J gene: TRBJ2-7
CDR3 protein: ASSSSRPSGSLYEQY

clone size: .
V gene: TRBV2
J gene: TRBJ2-1
CDR3 protein: ASTEGDIYNEQF

clone size: .
V gene: TRBV30
J gene: TRBJ2-1
CDR3 protein: AWSVGLTSGGDNEQF

clone size: .
V gene: TRBV27
J gene: TRBJ2-7
CDR3 protein: ASSLSGGQDSSYEQY

clone size: once
V gene: TRBV19
J gene: TRBJ2-2
CDR3 protein: ASSITFRDRGLRGGGELF

clone size: .
V gene: TRBV7-9
J gene: TRBJ2-1
CDR3 protein: ASSLREFNEQF

clone size: .
V gene: TRBV15
J gene: TRBJ2-7
CDR3 protein: ATSRGTGGYSYEQY

clone size: .
V gene: TRBV6-1
J gene: TRBJ1-1
CDR3 protein: ASSYAIPEAF

clone size: .
V gene: TRBV29-1
J gene: TRBJ1-2
CDR3 protein: SVDSYGYT

clone size: .
V gene: TRBV27
J gene: TRBJ1-3
CDR3 protein: ASSLTGSNTIY

clone size: .
V gene: TRBV10-3
J gene: TRBJ2-3
CDR3 protein: AISESPVTDTQY

clone size: .
V gene: TRBV18
J gene: TRBJ1-2
CDR3 protein: ASSPPTGQAYPNYGYT

clone size: .
V gene: TRBV19
J gene: TRBJ1-5
CDR3 protein: ASSIRDTNQPQH

clone size: .
V gene: TRBV19
J gene: TRBJ1-1
CDR3 protein: ASSISGVSTEAF

clone size: .
V gene: TRBV28
J gene: TRBJ1-6
CDR3 protein: ASSLEVSPLH

clone size: once
V gene: TRBV6-5
J gene: TRBJ1-4
CDR3 protein: ASSRGTTNEKLF

clone size: .
V gene: TRBV6-5
J gene: TRBJ2-2
CDR3 protein: ASSYLQGRGTGELF

clone size: few
V gene: TRBV5-4
J gene: TRBJ2-7
CDR3 protein: ASSWDRAEQY

clone size: once
V gene: TRBV10-3
J gene: TRBJ2-1
CDR3 protein: AIRGRQGYEQF

clone size: .
V gene: TRBV7-2
J gene: TRBJ1-3
CDR3 protein: ASSSGTAGNTIY

clone size: .
V gene: TRBV28
J gene: TRBJ2-7
CDR3 protein: ASSSTLAGGPYYEQY

clone size: .
V gene: TRBV10-1
J gene: TRBJ1-5
CDR3 protein: ASSDGQGFDSPQH

clone size: .
V gene: TRBV5-6
J gene: TRBJ1-6
CDR3 protein: ASSRRQGNSPLH

clone size: .
V gene: TRBV7-8
J gene: TRBJ2-2
CDR3 protein: ASSLGLGAGTGELF

clone size: .
V gene: TRBV30
J gene: TRBJ2-7
CDR3 protein: AWSEGRYEQY